The rows below give T cell receptor beta chains drawn from one sample of a study of cytomegalovirus exposure and HLA in healthy donors. The protocol was immunoSEQ multiplex PCR, while the TCRdb copy is restricted to in-frame clones and leaves out a portion. The sample carries about 72,000 clones, 65% to 70% recorded once. The specimen was PBMCs. These receptors all stem from a man in his forties or fifties in good health and CMV-seropositive. Both conserved end residues are part of each CDR3. The D gene is left open where the match is weak. Size is stated for part of the rows, as once, few or many counts, or as a class when the clone is expanded.

D gene | J gene | V gene | clone size | CDR3 DNA | CDR3 protein
- | TRBJ2-3 | TRBV30 | few | TGTGCCTGGAGTGCATGGAGCCATGCCGGCACAGATACGCAGTATTTT | CAWSAWSHAGTDTQYF
TRBD1 | TRBJ1-6 | TRBV2 | - | TGTGCCAGCAGTGATCGGCCCTTGACAGGGGCCTTTAATTCACCCCTCCACTTT | CASSDRPLTGAFNSPLHF
- | TRBJ1-3 | TRBV9 | few | TGTGCCAGCAGCGTTTTGGCAGGGACAGGAAACACCATATATTTT | CASSVLAGTGNTIYF
- | TRBJ1-2 | TRBV6-6 | - | TGTGCCAGCAGTTACTTCGGGGAAGGGGGGGACTATGGCTACACCTTC | CASSYFGEGGDYGYTF
TRBD1 | TRBJ2-7 | TRBV2 | - | TGTGCCAGCAAACCTCTGACAGGGGTCGAGCAGTACTTC | CASKPLTGVEQYF
- | TRBJ1-1 | TRBV9 | few | TGTGCCAGCAGCGTAGCATCAGGCCACGCAACGGCTTTCTTT | CASSVASGHATAFF
- | TRBJ2-3 | TRBV7-2 | - | TGTGCCAGCACTCCCATCATTCAGGATACGCAGTATTTT | CASTPIIQDTQYF
TRBD1 | TRBJ2-2 | TRBV6-1 | - | TGTGCACTCCGGGACAGGGTTTCAAGCGGGGAGCTGTTTTTT | CALRDRVSSGELFF
- | TRBJ2-5 | TRBV9 | once | TGTGCCAGCAGCGTAGGAAGTCGTAGCGGAGAGACCCAGTACTTC | CASSVGSRSGETQYF
- | TRBJ2-5 | TRBV7-6 | - | TGTGCCAGCAGCCTCGTAGAAGAGACCCAGTACTTC | CASSLVEETQYF
- | TRBJ2-7 | TRBV6-1 | - | TGTGCCAGCAGTACTACAGGGATTGCCTACGAGCAGTACTTC | CASSTTGIAYEQYF
- | TRBJ2-2 | TRBV7-2 | - | TGTGCCAGCAGCCGTTCCGTGGGCTCACCCATCGGGGAGCTGTTTTTT | CASSRSVGSPIGELFF
TRBD1 | TRBJ1-1 | TRBV5-6 | - | TGTGCCAGCCGATACAGGGGGCGCGTAACCACTGAAGCTTTCTTT | CASRYRGRVTTEAFF
- | TRBJ1-1 | TRBV20-1 | few | TGCAGTGCTGGGACAACTGAAGCTTTCTTT | CSAGTTEAFF
- | TRBJ1-1 | TRBV18 | - | TGTGCCAGCTCACCACAAACAGGGAGCGCTGAAGCTTTCTTT | CASSPQTGSAEAFF